The 19 T cell receptor beta chains below were found in one sample sequenced in a study of blood T cell repertoires in COVID-19. Sequencing was performed with immunoSEQ multiplex PCR; in TCRdb, only in-frame clones are kept and a portion is missing. The repertoire holds fewer than 300,000 clones, just under 90% seen once, with roughly 6.1% in the top ten. Sequencing used peripheral blood. Every receptor here comes from a woman between 50 and 59 years old with COVID-19, enrolled during active disease.

The chain couples TRBV6-5 to TRBJ1-5; 7 positions agree with TRBD1. The length of the CDR3 is 13 residues. With V trimmed by 6 bases and J by 4 bases, 3 bases remained unmatched. Germline CDR1 is MNHEY and CDR2 is SVGAGI. CDR3 sequence (DNA): TGTGCCAGCAGAGGGACAGAAAATCAGCCCCAGCATTTT. Its translation is CASRGTENQPQHF.

The J gene is TRBJ1-2, the V gene TRBV5-4; D unresolved. The CDR3 totals 13 residues. Germline loops: CDR1 SGHNT, CDR2 YYREEE (reference sequence). V was cut by 4 bases and J by 4 bases, with 11 bases left in between. This CDR3 reads CASSIDGVYGYTF. In nucleotides, the CDR3 is TGTGCCAGCAGCATAGACGGAGTCTATGGCTACACCTTC.

The rearrangement joins TRBV7-2 to TRBJ2-7, with D unclear. V lost 3 bases to trimming and J lost 2 bases, with 11 bases between them. CDR1 is SGHTA, CDR2 FQGNSA, per germline. CDR3 length equals 14 residues. CDR3 amino acids: CASSFGRWPYEQYF. DNA for the CDR3: TGTGCCAGCAGCTTCGGCAGGTGGCCCTACGAGCAGTACTTC.

This clone was counted only a few times. This chain connects TRBV7-9 to TRBJ1-2, with 12 bases fitting TRBD1. V shed 5 bases and J 10 bases; nucleotides not matched to a gene: 5. Per the germline V gene, CDR1 is SEHNR and CDR2 is FQNEAQ (reference sequence). This CDR3 is 13 amino acids long. The CDR3 DNA follows: TGTGCCAGCAGCCCGGGACAGGGGGCTTCCTACACCTTC. The encoded protein is CASSPGQGASYTF.

The gene calls are TRBV3-1 (or the pseudogene TRBV3-2) and TRBJ2-7; D unclear. The V gene's germline CDR1 is LGHDT and CDR2 YNNKEL (reference sequence). This CDR3 contains 17 residues. With 2 bases removed from V and 3 bases from J, the gap between germline ends came to 20 bases. The CDR3 region is CASSQIPVRVEHYEQYF. CDR3 DNA sequence: TGTGCCAGCAGCCAAATCCCGGTTCGGGTTGAGCACTACGAGCAGTACTTC.

This clone came up once. J is TRBJ2-2 and V is TRBV30; D unclear. This CDR3 spans 15 amino acids. From germline, CDR1 is GTSNPN and CDR2 SVGIG (reference sequence). Trimming stripped 3 bases from V and 4 bases from J, with 15 bases between. CDR3 in DNA: TGTGCCTGGAGCCGGTACACAGCCCCCACCGGGGAGCTGTTTTTT. This encodes CAWSRYTAPTGELFF. Full variable domain (rest looked up from reference TRBV30 and TRBJ2-2): SQTIHQWPATLVQPVGSPLSLECTVEGTSNPNLYWYRQAAGRGLQLLFYSVGIGQISSEVPQNLSASRPQDRQFILSSKKLLLSDSGFYLCAWSRYTAPTGELFFGEGSRLTVL.

This clone was picked up one time. The rearrangement links TRBV4-1 to TRBJ2-7; 10 nucleotides align to TRBD2. With V trimmed by 2 bases and J by 2 bases, 6 bases remained unmatched. Per the germline V gene, CDR1 is MGHRA and CDR2 is YSYEKL. The CDR3 has 16 amino acids. CDR3 region: CASSQIRTSGAYEQYF. The DNA of the CDR3 is TGCGCCAGCAGCCAAATTAGGACTAGCGGAGCCTACGAGCAGTACTTC.

The sample holds a few counts of this clone. The CDR3 loop reads CASSPSSSYEQYF. CDR3 DNA: TGTGCCAGCAGCCCGAGTTCTTCCTACGAGCAGTACTTC. V gene TRBV7-9 combines with J gene TRBJ2-7, with D uncertain. CDR1 is SEHNR and CDR2 is FQNEAQ in the germline V gene (reference sequence). V was cut by 5 bases and J by 1 base, with 9 bases left in between. The CDR3 has 13 amino acids.

CDR3 bases: TGCGCCAGCAGTCAGACAGGGGGTTGGGGCGAGCAGTACTTC. Translating gives CASSQTGGWGEQYF. V usage is TRBV4-3 and J usage is TRBJ2-7; 9 bases align to TRBD1. Germline V gene sequence: CDR1 LGHNA, CDR2 YSLEER. CDR3 length: 14 residues. Trimming cost V 6 bases and J 6 bases; bases outside gene matches: 9.

This clone was counted only a few times. The CDR3 DNA follows: TGTGCCAGCAGTCGGAGTACCAGAGATTCCACTGGAAACACCATATATTTT. Translated: CASSRSTRDSTGNTIYF. The chain couples TRBV7-2 to TRBJ1-3; the D is unclear. The V and J ends lost 6 bases and 2 bases respectively, with 20 bases between them. There are 17 residues in the CDR3. Germline-derived CDR1 and CDR2 are SGHTA and FQGNSA.

This chain connects TRBV19 to TRBJ2-1, with D perhaps matching TRBD2 (6 bases). CDR3 length: 13 residues. The germline V gene has CDR1 LNHDA and CDR2 SQIVND (reference sequence). The V gene lost 3 bases and the J gene lost 8 bases, with 11 bases spanning the gap. CDR3 in DNA: TGTGCCAGTAGTATGACTAGTGGCTATGAGCAGTTCTTC. Translation: CASSMTSGYEQFF.

The gene calls are TRBV5-6 and TRBJ2-4; perhaps TRBD1 as D (7 bases). V was pared by 0 bases and J by 7 bases, with 11 bases between. The germline CDR1 and CDR2 sequences are SGHDT and YYEEEE. This CDR3 has 14 residues. CDR3 sequence: CASSLGRGRNIQYF. The CDR3 nucleotides are TGTGCCAGCAGCTTGGGCAGGGGGAGGAACATTCAGTACTTC.

The V and J genes are TRBV30 and TRBJ2-2, with 9 bases that match TRBD2. CDR3 length equals 17 residues. Germline V gene data show CDR1 as GTSNPN and CDR2 as SVGIG (reference sequence). J gave up 1 base and V 4 bases, and 10 bases lay outside the gene matches. This chain's CDR3 is CAWTKRGTSRNTGELFF. Written as DNA, the CDR3 is TGTGCCTGGACAAAAAGGGGGACTAGCAGGAACACCGGGGAGCTGTTTTTT.

The chain carries TRBV19 and TRBJ1-2, with 8 bases identical to TRBD1. The germline V gene has CDR1 LNHDA and CDR2 SQIVND (reference sequence). This CDR3 region has 14 residues. V shed 8 bases and J 3 bases; nucleotides not matched to a gene: 8. DNA of the CDR3: TGTGCCAGTCGGACCGGGACAGGTGACTATGGCTACACCTTC. Its protein is CASRTGTGDYGYTF.

This clone was observed a single time. The V call is TRBV19, the J call TRBJ2-7, with 11 bases matching TRBD2. The V and J ends lost 6 bases and 2 bases, in that order; junction bases with no gene match: 6. Looked up from germline, CDR1 is LNHDA and CDR2 is SQIVND (reference sequence). This CDR3 is built from 15 residues. CDR3 sequence (DNA): TGTGCCAGTAGCCTCCGACTAGCGGGACCCTACGAGCAGTACTTC. It specifies CASSLRLAGPYEQYF.

Notes on this clone: A junction end diverges from the germline sequence, so it may reflect a read error. The chain carries TRBV7-7 and TRBJ2-5, with 7 bases identical to TRBD2. Germline lookup yields CDR1 SSHAT and CDR2 FNYEAQ (reference sequence). There are 16 residues in the CDR3. CDR3: CASSLAGGSLGETQYF. Here the CDR3 DNA reads TGTGCTAGCAGCTTAGCGGGCGGGAGTCTAGGAGAGACCCAGTACTTC. The variable domain in full, with the rest retrieved from reference TRBV7-7 and TRBJ2-5, is GAGVSQSPRYKVTKRGQDVTLRCDPISSHATLYWYQQALGQGPEFLTYFNYEAQPDKSGLPSDRFSAERPEGSISTLTIQRTEQRDSAMYRCASSLAGGSLGETQYFGPGTRLLVL.

The chain carries TRBV3-1 (or the pseudogene TRBV3-2) and TRBJ2-7; possible D gene TRBD1, 5 bases. The CDR3 is 11 amino acids. With 11 bases removed from V and 1 base from J, the gap between germline ends came to 9 bases. Germline values: CDR1 LGHDT, CDR2 YNNKEL (reference sequence). The CDR3 loop reads CAVRDSYEQYF. DNA of the CDR3: TGTGCCGTCAGGGATTCCTACGAGCAGTACTTC.

The chain has TRBV5-1 and TRBJ1-6, with TRBD1 matching 8 bases. Germline V gene data show CDR1 as SGHRS and CDR2 as YFSETQ. The CDR3 runs to 18 residues. J gave up 7 bases and V 1 base, and 13 bases lay outside the gene matches. The CDR3 DNA is TGCGCCAGCAGCTTGTCATTTGTTGGACAGGGTACAAATTCACCCCTCCACTTT. The encoded protein is CASSLSFVGQGTNSPLHF.

The V and J genes are TRBV27 and TRBJ2-1; 11 nucleotides match TRBD2. This CDR3 is built from 15 residues. J gave up 9 bases and V 7 bases, and 11 bases lay outside the gene matches. Germline CDR1 and CDR2: MNHEY and SMNVEV (reference sequence). This CDR3 reads CASTPLAGGPTEQFF. The DNA for the CDR3 is TGTGCCAGCACCCCGCTAGCGGGAGGCCCCACTGAGCAGTTCTTC.